This T cell receptor beta chain was retrieved from a study of tumor-infiltrating lymphocytes in oesophageal squamous cell carcinoma. TCRdb used MiXCR to reprocess the PCR reads, holding one entry per CDR3 protein. The sample contains under 20,000 distinct CDR3 sequences, 50% of which appear only once. The germline V gene has CDR1 SGHVS and CDR2 FQNEAQ. Losses at the gene ends were 5 bases for V and 13 bases for J; bases not matched to a gene: 14. The CDR3 is 15 residues long. The sequenced sample consisted of esophageal tumor tissue. The clonotype was recovered from a male donor with esophageal squamous cell carcinoma. V gene TRBV7-8 combines with J gene TRBJ2-4; 10 nucleotides line up with TRBD1. This CDR3 reads CASSGEGQGSYRQYF. The CDR3 DNA sequence: TGTGCCAGCAGCGGGGAGGGACAGGGGTCTTATCGGCAGTACTTC.